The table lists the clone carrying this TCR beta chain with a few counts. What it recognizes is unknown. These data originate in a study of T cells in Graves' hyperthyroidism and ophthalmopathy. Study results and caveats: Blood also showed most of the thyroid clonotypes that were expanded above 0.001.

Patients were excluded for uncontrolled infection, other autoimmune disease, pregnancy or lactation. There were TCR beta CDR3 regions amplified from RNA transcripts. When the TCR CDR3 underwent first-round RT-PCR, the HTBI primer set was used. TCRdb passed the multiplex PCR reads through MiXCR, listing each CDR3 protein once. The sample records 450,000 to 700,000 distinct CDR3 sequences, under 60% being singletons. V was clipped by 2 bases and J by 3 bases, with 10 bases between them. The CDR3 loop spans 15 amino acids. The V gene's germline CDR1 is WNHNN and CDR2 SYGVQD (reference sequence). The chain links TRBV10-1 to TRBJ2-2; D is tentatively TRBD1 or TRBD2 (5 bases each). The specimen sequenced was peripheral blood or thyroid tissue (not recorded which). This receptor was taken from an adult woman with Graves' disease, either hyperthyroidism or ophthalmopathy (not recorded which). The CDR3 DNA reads TGCGCCAGCAGTGAGGGGGACGGCTACACCGGGGAGCTGTTTTTT. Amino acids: CASSEGDGYTGELFF.